The 21 T cell receptor beta chains reported below all come from one sample, sequenced in a study of vaccination effects on CD4 cells after COVID-19. Within the ViraFEST assay, antigen-specific CD4+ T cells underwent expansion with viral peptide pools prior to sequencing. With 10 days of culture completed, CD4+ T cells were isolated. In the vaccine recipients, nucleocapsid antibodies were negative and there was no prior SARS-CoV-2 infection. The assay was immunoSEQ multiplex PCR, and TCRdb's table has in-frame clones only and misses some. In the table there are tens of thousands of clones, under 90% of which are singletons. Antigens of these TCRs are unknown. The specimen was CD4+ T cells from PBMCs cultured with SARS-CoV-2 spike peptides, collected before COVID-19 vaccination. The receptors shown here come from a human donor who received a COVID-19 vaccine.

This clone showed up just a few times. The V call is TRBV2, the J call TRBJ1-5; 9 bases match TRBD1. The CDR3 has 15 residues. J lost 1 base, V lost 6 bases, and 4 bases had no gene match. Germline CDR1 reads SNHLY; CDR2 reads FYNNEI. The CDR3 DNA sequence: TGTGCCAGCAGGGCCGGGACAGGGAGCAATCAGCCCCAGCATTTT. Amino acids: CASRAGTGSNQPQHF. Looking up the rest from reference TRBV2 and TRBJ1-5 gives the full variable domain: EPEVTQTPSHQVTQMGQEVILRCVPISNHLYFYWYRQILGQKVEFLVSFYNNEISEKSEIFDDQFSVERPDGSNFTLKIRSTKLEDSAMYFCASRAGTGSNQPQHFGDGTRLSIL.

The chain couples TRBV4-3 to TRBJ2-3; TRBD2 is a possible D gene (6 bases). V dropped 1 base and J dropped 2 bases, with 13 bases sitting between them. The CDR3 has 16 residues. Germline CDR1 reads LGHNA; CDR2 reads YSLEER. The CDR3 region is CASSQAAGLTTDTQYF. In DNA form, the CDR3 reads TGCGCCAGCAGCCAAGCGGCGGGACTGACCACAGATACGCAGTATTTT.

V is TRBV6-5 and J is TRBJ1-2; D not resolved. Trimming left V 7 bases short and J 6 bases short, with 18 bases between. Per germline, CDR1 MNHEY and CDR2 SVGAGI. This CDR3 comprises 14 residues. CDR3 region: CASIWTGQANGYTF. The DNA for the CDR3 is TGTGCCAGCATCTGGACTGGGCAAGCGAATGGCTACACCTTC.

A remark on this clone: Other nucleotide sequences in the sample specify the same CDR3. The rearrangement joins TRBV7-2 to TRBJ2-1, with 9 nucleotides matching TRBD1. Germline trimming cut 5 bases from V and 15 bases from J; bases unmatched to any gene: 14. Germline values: CDR1 SGHTA, CDR2 FQGNSA. The CDR3 has 14 residues. CDR3 nucleotide sequence: TGTGCCAGCAGCCGTCCCGGGACAGGGCACGGAGGGTTCTTC. It yields the protein CASSRPGTGHGGFF.

This chain joins TRBV19 and TRBJ1-1; D uncertain. CDR1 and CDR2 from the germline V gene are LNHDA and SQIVND (reference sequence). With 3 bases removed from V and 1 base from J, the gap between germline ends came to 9 bases. This CDR3 spans 14 amino acids. CDR3 loop: CASSILPENTEAFF. The DNA for the CDR3 is TGTGCCAGTAGTATCCTACCCGAGAACACTGAAGCTTTCTTT.

The V call is TRBV9, the J call TRBJ2-1; TRBD2 aligns across 7 bases. Germline CDR1 reads SGDLS; CDR2 reads YYNGEE. CDR3 length: 18 amino acids. V lost 0 bases to trimming and J lost 1 base; unmatched junction nucleotides: 10. The CDR3: CASSVGFPWRGSYNEQFF. The CDR3 DNA reads TGTGCCAGCAGCGTAGGGTTTCCTTGGCGGGGGTCCTACAATGAGCAGTTCTTC.

This chain joins TRBV12-5 and TRBJ2-2; 7 nucleotides match TRBD2. There are 17 residues in the CDR3. Germline CDR1 is LGHNT and CDR2 is FRNRAP. Germline trimming cut 3 bases from V and 0 bases from J; bases unmatched to any gene: 7. The CDR3 DNA reads TGTGCTAGTGGTTTAAACAAGGGACTATCGAACACCGGGGAGCTGTTTTTT. It yields the protein CASGLNKGLSNTGELFF.

This clone was found a few times. This chain connects TRBV5-1 to TRBJ1-2; no clear D. This CDR3 is built from 13 residues. V lost 0 bases to trimming and J lost 8 bases, with 11 bases between them. CDR1 is SGHRS, CDR2 YFSETQ, per germline. The CDR3 region has the DNA TGCGCCAGCAGCTTGGGTTCTGGGGTCGGCTACACCTTC. Encoded protein: CASSLGSGVGYTF.

The rearrangement uses TRBV18 and TRBJ1-2; 8 bases align to TRBD1. The CDR3 is made up of 14 amino acids. V shed 4 bases and J 6 bases; nucleotides not matched to a gene: 7. The germline gives CDR1 KGHSH, CDR2 LQKENI. DNA for the CDR3: TGTGCCAGCTCACGATTAGGACAGGGCGATGGCTACACCTTC. It codes for CASSRLGQGDGYTF.

The gene calls are TRBV24-1 and TRBJ2-1, with 9 bases fitting TRBD1. Germline V gene data show CDR1 as KGHDR and CDR2 as SFDVKD. Germline trimming cut 3 bases from V and 7 bases from J; bases unmatched to any gene: 9. CDR3 length: 16 amino acids. CDR3 coding DNA: TGTGCCACCAGTGATCGCACCGGGACAGGGTTTAATGAGCAGTTCTTC. It encodes CATSDRTGTGFNEQFF.

V gene TRBV5-8 combines with J gene TRBJ1-5, with D perhaps matching TRBD1 (6 bases). This CDR3 has 15 residues. Trimming pared 4 bases from V and 6 bases from J, leaving 17 bases between. CDR1 SGHTS and CDR2 YDEGEE come from the germline V gene. CDR3 bases: TGTGCCAGCAGCACCCTCTCACAGGGCGTTCAGCCCCAGCATTTT. Amino acids: CASSTLSQGVQPQHF.

V usage is TRBV18 and J usage is TRBJ2-3; D might be TRBD2 (5 bases). The germline V gene encodes CDR1 KGHSH and CDR2 LQKENI. The CDR3 has 14 amino acids. V lost 3 bases and J lost 3, with 10 bases in between. CDR3 residues: CASSPSPGTDTQYF. Here the CDR3 DNA reads TGTGCCAGCTCACCGTCTCCGGGGACAGATACGCAGTATTTT.

The chain has TRBV29-1 and TRBJ2-4; D unclear. The CDR3 length is 12 residues. The V gene's germline CDR1 is SQVTM and CDR2 ANQGSEA. V was shortened by 7 bases and J by 4 bases, with 11 bases between the two germline ends. The CDR3 loop is CSALDAKNIQYF. The CDR3 region has the DNA TGCAGCGCCCTCGATGCTAAAAACATTCAGTACTTC. The full variable domain, rest sourced from reference TRBV29-1 and TRBJ2-4, is SAVISQKPSRDICQRGTSLTIQCQVDSQVTMMFWYRQQPGQSLTLIATANQGSEATYESGFVIDKFPISRPNLTFSTLTVSNMSPEDSSIYLCSALDAKNIQYFGAGTRLSVL.

The rearrangement uses TRBV6-5 and TRBJ1-2; D is ambiguous. The germline V and J ends were trimmed by 7 bases and 0 bases, with 15 bases remaining between them. The CDR3 is 15 residues long. Germline CDR1 reads MNHEY; CDR2 reads SVGAGI. CDR3 sequence (DNA): TGTGCCAGCACCCCCCGAGAGGGAACTAACTATGGCTACACCTTC. Its translation: CASTPREGTNYGYTF.

Concerning this clone itself: Other nucleotide sequences in the sample specify the same CDR3. V and J are TRBV5-1 and TRBJ2-5; no definite D call. V lost 0 bases, J lost 5 bases, and 5 bases lay in between. The CDR3 loop spans 12 amino acids. The V gene's germline CDR1 is SGHRS and CDR2 YFSETQ. The CDR3 coding sequence is TGCGCCAGCAGCTTGGACCTGGAGACCCAGTACTTC. This sequence encodes CASSLDLETQYF.

This clone showed up just once. The V gene is TRBV12-3 or TRBV12-4, the J gene TRBJ2-1; TRBD1 matches 11 bases. Losses at the gene ends were 5 bases for V and 8 bases for J; bases not matched to a gene: 2. The CDR3 spans 13 residues. The CDR3 protein is CASSRDRGYEQFF. CDR3 coding DNA: TGTGCCAGCAGTAGGGACAGGGGGTATGAGCAGTTCTTC.

The V gene is TRBV18, the J gene TRBJ2-5; D is unresolved. Per the germline V gene, CDR1 is KGHSH and CDR2 is LQKENI. This CDR3 spans 15 amino acids. V was shortened by 0 bases and J by 1 base, with 9 bases between the two germline ends. CDR3: CASSPPGISQETQYF. The CDR3 DNA follows: TGTGCCAGCTCACCACCGGGTATATCCCAAGAGACCCAGTACTTC.

The chain recombines TRBV2 with TRBJ2-5, with TRBD1 identical over 12 bases. The CDR3 consists of 17 residues. Trimming removed 5 bases from V and 5 bases from J; junction bases left unmatched: 12. Germline V gene data show CDR1 as SNHLY and CDR2 as FYNNEI. Here the CDR3 reads CASSRDRGLRLGETQYF. In DNA, the CDR3 is TGTGCCAGCAGTAGGGACAGGGGGCTTCGGTTAGGGGAGACCCAGTACTTC.

This chain joins TRBV6-5 and TRBJ2-6; D uncertain. V gave up 7 bases and J gave up 2 bases, with 6 bases separating them. Per the germline V gene, CDR1 is MNHEY and CDR2 is SVGAGI. This CDR3 contains 13 residues. In DNA, the CDR3 is TGTGCCAGCAAGACCCCTGGGGCCAACGTCCTGACTTTC. Amino acids: CASKTPGANVLTF.

The chain uses TRBV2 and TRBJ2-4; TRBD2 matches 10 bases. Germline V gene lookup returns CDR1 SNHLY and CDR2 FYNNEI. The CDR3 covers 14 residues. Trimming removed 7 bases from V and 9 bases from J; junction bases left unmatched: 9. The CDR3: CASTAGTSVPIQYF. The DNA for the CDR3 is TGTGCCAGCACGGCCGGGACTAGCGTCCCCATTCAGTACTTC. Full variable domain (rest looked up from reference TRBV2 and TRBJ2-4): EPEVTQTPSHQVTQMGQEVILRCVPISNHLYFYWYRQILGQKVEFLVSFYNNEISEKSEIFDDQFSVERPDGSNFTLKIRSTKLEDSAMYFCASTAGTSVPIQYFGAGTRLSVL.

V gene TRBV7-2 combines with J gene TRBJ2-6; D may be TRBD1 or TRBD2 (5 bases each). V was cut by 6 bases and J by 0 bases, with 18 bases left in between. The length of the CDR3 is 18 residues. Per the germline V gene, CDR1 is SGHTA and CDR2 is FQGNSA. CDR3 in DNA: TGTGCCAGCAGGACATCCGGGACCGACTACTCTGGGGCCAACGTCCTGACTTTC. Residues: CASRTSGTDYSGANVLTF.